Presented here are 11 T cell receptor beta chains from one specimen sequenced in a study of cytomegalovirus exposure and HLA in healthy donors. PCR amplification relied on 60 Vbeta primers (plus 13 Jbeta primers). Generated by immunoSEQ multiplex PCR, the TCRdb table keeps only in-frame clones and is missing some. This sample has some 110,000 clones, with approximately 77% found just once. Sample: PBMCs. All receptors come from a man aged 45-65 years in good health and CMV-seropositive.

The chain recombines TRBV20-1 with TRBJ1-3; D possibly corresponds to TRBD1 (5 bases). Germline CDR1 DFQATT, CDR2 SNEGSKA (reference sequence). Trimming shortened V by 6 bases and J by 8 bases, and 11 bases separated the two germline ends. The CDR3 covers 11 residues. The CDR3 sequence: CSALGPDTIYF. Written as DNA, the CDR3 is TGCAGTGCGTTGGGGCCGGACACCATATATTTT.

This clone was seen a handful of times. The chain combines TRBV30 with TRBJ2-5; 7 bases are a match to TRBD2. In germline, CDR1 is GTSNPN, CDR2 SVGIG (reference sequence). The CDR3 spans 14 residues. V dropped 4 bases and J dropped 5; count of bases not matched to a gene: 10. The CDR3 DNA follows: TGTGCCTGGACCTTACTCCCCGGGGGGGAGACCCAGTACTTC. It specifies CAWTLLPGGETQYF.

The chain joins TRBV30 to TRBJ1-2, with 7 bases aligning to TRBD1. The V gene's germline CDR1 is GTSNPN and CDR2 SVGIG (reference sequence). This CDR3 region has 12 residues. Trimming at V came to 8 bases and at J to 6 bases, leaving 9 bases not matched to a gene. The DNA of the CDR3 is TGTGCCCGGGGGCAGGGGGAGGATGGCTACACCTTC. This sequence encodes CARGQGEDGYTF.

This clone showed up just a few times. The V gene is TRBV10-3, the J gene TRBJ1-2; the match to TRBD1 covers 7 bases. The CDR3 is 13 amino acids. Unmatched junction bases numbered 6, after V lost 8 bases and J lost 3 bases. Per germline, CDR1 ENHRY and CDR2 SYGVKD. DNA for the CDR3: TGTGCCATCCCCAGGGGGGTGGACTATGGCTACACCTTC. It yields the protein CAIPRGVDYGYTF.

V gene TRBV7-2 combines with J gene TRBJ2-7; 7 positions agree with TRBD1. The CDR3 has 16 amino acids. J gave up 1 base and V 1 base, and 7 bases lay outside the gene matches. Germline loops: CDR1 SGHTA, CDR2 FQGNSA. CDR3 residues: CASSLGDRAKSYEQYF. CDR3 in DNA: TGTGCCAGCAGCTTAGGCGACAGGGCGAAATCCTACGAGCAGTACTTC.

The chain uses TRBV27 and TRBJ1-1; TRBD1 agrees at 7 bases. The CDR3 sequence is 14 residues long. V was clipped by 6 bases and J by 1 base; unmatched bases: 5. Germline loops: CDR1 MNHEY, CDR2 SMNVEV (reference sequence). CDR3: CASRVQGKNTEAFF. CDR3 coding DNA: TGTGCCAGCAGGGTACAGGGGAAGAACACTGAAGCTTTCTTT.

Of note for this clone: Distinct nucleotide sequences in the sample also encode this CDR3. The chain recombines TRBV29-1 with TRBJ2-5; TRBD1 matches at 7 bases. Germline-derived CDR1 and CDR2 are SQVTM and ANQGSEA. With 4 bases clipped from V and 1 base from J, the junction kept 0 bases outside the gene matches. The CDR3 runs 12 residues. CDR3 coding DNA: TGCAGCGTTGGACAGGGCCAAGAGACCCAGTACTTC. Protein product: CSVGQGQETQYF.

The chain joins TRBV11-2 to TRBJ1-1; D is uncertain. Deletions cut 5 bases from V and 1 base from J, with 8 bases between. Germline V gene lookup returns CDR1 SGHAT and CDR2 FQNNGV. This CDR3 has 13 residues. CDR3 in DNA: TGTGCCAGCAGCCCCCCTTCGAACACTGAAGCTTTCTTT. Translation: CASSPPSNTEAFF.

The chain links TRBV18 to TRBJ2-1, with TRBD2 matching 9 bases. V shed 1 base and J 6 bases; nucleotides not matched to a gene: 7. The CDR3 is 16 amino acids. Germline CDR1 KGHSH, CDR2 LQKENI. CDR3 residues: CASSPLASGKGNEQFF. As DNA, the CDR3 is TGTGCCAGCTCACCACTCGCTAGCGGGAAGGGCAATGAGCAGTTCTTC.

The chain combines TRBV5-1 with TRBJ1-5, with D hard to call. V was clipped by 1 base and J by 5 bases, with 16 bases between them. Germline loops: CDR1 SGHRS, CDR2 YFSETQ. This CDR3 region has 16 residues. As DNA, the CDR3 is TGCGCCAGCAGCTTGATATCGGGGATCGGGTATCAGCCCCAGCATTTT. Protein sequence: CASSLISGIGYQPQHF. Complete variable domain (other parts from reference TRBV5-1 and TRBJ1-5): KAGVTQTPRYLIKTRGQQVTLSCSPISGHRSVSWYQQTPGQGLQFLFEYFSETQRNKGNFPGRFSGRQFSNSRSEMNVSTLELGDSALYLCASSLISGIGYQPQHFGDGTRLSIL.

The CDR3 bases are TGTGCCAGCAGGTCCCCCCTACTAGATGACGCGCTCGGACTGTTTTTT. Its protein is CASRSPLLDDALGLFF. The chain joins TRBV2 to TRBJ1-4; D is uncertain. The V end was cut by 6 bases, the J end by 13 bases, with 27 bases between. The CDR3 is made up of 16 amino acids. The germline CDR1 and CDR2 sequences are SNHLY and FYNNEI.